The rows below give T cell receptor beta chains drawn from one sample of a study of chemoradiotherapy in HPV16-positive cancers. The method was immunoSEQ multiplex PCR; TCRdb's version includes in-frame clones alone and lacks a portion of them. Of some 14,000 clones detected, 69% appear once; the ten largest clones hold approximately 18%. Sample collection occurred from a patient who underwent chemoradiotherapy. The receptor set was obtained from a human donor with HPV-associated anogenital cancer. The CDR3 runs from the conserved cysteine through the conserved F or W. Each record gives: clone size, J gene, V gene, D gene, CDR3 protein, CDR3 DNA. The D gene is left open where the match is weak. Size values are once, few and many counts, or a class for expanded clones, and some rows have none.

size: .; J: TRBJ1-3; V: TRBV2; D: .; CDR3: CASRGADWMANTIYF; DNA: TGTGCCAGCAGAGGGGCGGATTGGATGGCCAACACCATATATTTT
size: .; J: TRBJ1-3; V: TRBV4-3; D: .; CDR3: CASSQDRVSGNTIYF; DNA: TGCGCCAGCAGCCAAGATCGGGTTAGTGGAAACACCATATATTTT
size: .; J: TRBJ2-5; V: TRBV7-3; D: .; CDR3: CASSLYGGGVETQYF; DNA: TGTGCCAGCAGCTTATACGGAGGGGGCGTGGAGACCCAGTACTTC
size: .; J: TRBJ2-1; V: TRBV7-9; D: .; CDR3: CASSPMIGQYSSYNEQFF; DNA: TGTGCCAGCAGCCCGATGATTGGACAGTACAGCTCCTACAATGAGCAGTTCTTC
size: few; J: TRBJ2-5; V: TRBV28; D: TRBD2; CDR3: CASSTLGDYLETQYF; DNA: TGTGCCAGCAGTACACTTGGGGACTATTTGGAGACCCAGTACTTC
size: .; J: TRBJ1-2; V: TRBV7-9; D: .; CDR3: CASSPTEIYGYTF; DNA: TGTGCCAGCAGTCCGACAGAAATCTATGGCTACACCTTC
size: .; J: TRBJ1-1; V: TRBV2; D: .; CDR3: CASSESGAQTEAFF; DNA: TGTGCCAGCAGTGAATCGGGGGCTCAGACTGAAGCTTTCTTT
size: .; J: TRBJ2-3; V: TRBV28; D: .; CDR3: CASSKIQGIDTQYF; DNA: TGTGCCAGCAGCAAGATTCAGGGGATAGATACGCAGTATTTT
size: few; J: TRBJ2-5; V: TRBV7-2; D: .; CDR3: CASSLNHGGVGETQYF; DNA: TGTGCCAGCAGCCTCAACCACGGCGGGGTTGGGGAGACCCAGTACTTC
size: .; J: TRBJ1-6; V: TRBV5-6; D: .; CDR3: CASSTAVSSPLHF; DNA: TGTGCCAGCAGCACCGCCGTAAGCTCACCCCTCCACTTT
size: .; J: TRBJ1-2; V: TRBV5-6; D: .; CDR3: CASSLAGENYGYTF; DNA: TGTGCCAGCAGCTTGGCCGGGGAGAACTATGGCTACACCTTC
size: .; J: TRBJ2-3; V: TRBV9; D: .; CDR3: CASSVGGGTTDTQYF; DNA: TGTGCCAGCAGCGTAGGTGGGGGGACCACAGATACGCAGTATTTT
size: .; J: TRBJ1-4; V: TRBV10-2; D: .; CDR3: CASSLTGKNEKLFF; DNA: TGCGCCAGCAGTCTCACAGGGAAAAATGAAAAACTGTTTTTT
size: .; J: TRBJ1-2; V: TRBV5-6; D: .; CDR3: CASSLADRLVSGYTF; DNA: TGTGCCAGCAGCTTGGCAGATCGGCTTGTTAGTGGCTACACCTTC
size: .; J: TRBJ2-1; V: TRBV27; D: .; CDR3: CATSFLGSYNEQFF; DNA: TGTGCCACCTCGTTCCTAGGATCCTACAATGAGCAGTTCTTC
size: medium-sized; J: TRBJ2-2; V: TRBV6-5; D: .; CDR3: CASSSGLDGGELFF; DNA: TGTGCCAGCAGTTCGGGACTGGACGGAGGGGAGCTGTTTTTT
size: .; J: TRBJ1-2; V: TRBV6-1; D: TRBD1; CDR3: CASSRDRDGGYTF; DNA: TGTGCCAGCAGTCGGGACAGGGATGGTGGCTACACCTTC
size: .; J: TRBJ1-5; V: TRBV5-5; D: .; CDR3: CASSRGENQPQHF; DNA: TGTGCCAGCAGCAGGGGAGAAAATCAGCCCCAGCATTTT
size: .; J: TRBJ2-3; V: TRBV9; D: TRBD2; CDR3: CASSVSGGAPVGLSTDTQYF; DNA: TGTGCCAGCAGCGTTAGCGGGGGGGCCCCAGTGGGCCTTAGCACAGATACGCAGTATTTT
size: .; J: TRBJ1-2; V: TRBV11-2; D: .; CDR3: CASSLGNKEQDYTF; DNA: TGTGCCAGCAGCTTGGGGAATAAGGAACAGGACTACACCTTC
size: .; J: TRBJ1-1; V: TRBV10-3; D: .; CDR3: CAITGQRGAGNTEAFF; DNA: TGTGCCATCACCGGCCAACGGGGGGCTGGGAACACTGAAGCTTTCTTT
size: .; J: TRBJ2-2; V: TRBV7-2; D: TRBD1; CDR3: CASRTAGGGSGELFF; DNA: TGTGCCAGCAGGACGGCAGGGGGCGGGTCCGGGGAGCTGTTTTTT
size: .; J: TRBJ1-2; V: TRBV11-2; D: .; CDR3: CASSPTLGDRNYGYTF; DNA: TGTGCCAGCAGCCCCACTTTGGGGGATCGCAACTATGGCTACACCTTC
size: .; J: TRBJ2-7; V: TRBV5-1; D: TRBD1; CDR3: CASRDRAGPYEQYF; DNA: TGCGCCAGCAGAGACAGGGCAGGACCCTACGAGCAGTACTTC
size: .; J: TRBJ1-1; V: TRBV20-1; D: .; CDR3: CSARDFPEAFF; DNA: TGCAGTGCTAGAGATTTTCCGGAAGCTTTCTTT
size: .; J: TRBJ2-2; V: TRBV7-9; D: .; CDR3: CASSLDLPGELFF; DNA: TGTGCCAGCAGCTTAGACCTACCCGGGGAGCTGTTTTTT
size: .; J: TRBJ2-1; V: TRBV7-9; D: .; CDR3: CASSLDSNEQFF; DNA: TGTGCCAGCAGCCTGGACAGCAATGAGCAGTTCTTC
size: .; J: TRBJ1-4; V: TRBV5-1; D: TRBD1; CDR3: CASSSGQLNEKLFF; DNA: TGCGCCAGCAGCTCGGGACAGTTGAATGAAAAACTGTTTTTT
size: .; J: TRBJ1-1; V: TRBV5-4; D: TRBD1; CDR3: CASSLAGQVYTEAFF; DNA: TGTGCCAGCAGCTTGGCAGGACAGGTATACACTGAAGCTTTCTTT
size: .; J: TRBJ1-2; V: TRBV29-1; D: .; CDR3: CSVPGLDYGYTF; DNA: TGCAGCGTCCCAGGGTTGGACTATGGCTACACCTTC
size: .; J: TRBJ2-3; V: TRBV4-1; D: TRBD2; CDR3: CASSQVLAGGSTDTQYF; DNA: TGCGCCAGCAGCCAAGTATTAGCGGGGGGAAGCACAGATACGCAGTATTTT
size: .; J: TRBJ1-2; V: TRBV4-1; D: .; CDR3: CASSQEAAGRRKGYGYTF; DNA: TGCGCCAGCAGCCAAGAAGCTGCCGGCAGACGAAAAGGGTATGGCTACACCTTC
size: .; J: TRBJ2-1; V: TRBV7-8; D: .; CDR3: CASSLALTGVNEQFF; DNA: TGTGCCAGCAGCTTAGCGCTAACGGGCGTCAATGAGCAGTTCTTC
size: .; J: TRBJ1-2; V: TRBV6-6; D: .; CDR3: CASRIGHTENYGYTF; DNA: TGTGCCAGCCGAATCGGGCACACAGAGAACTATGGCTACACCTTC
size: .; J: TRBJ1-6; V: TRBV6-6; D: .; CDR3: CASSYEMRNSPLHF; DNA: TGTGCCAGCAGTTACGAGATGAGGAATTCACCCCTCCACTTT
size: .; J: TRBJ1-2; V: TRBV10-3; D: .; CDR3: CAISDGVGYTF; DNA: TGTGCCATCAGTGACGGGGTTGGCTACACCTTC
size: .; J: TRBJ2-7; V: TRBV10-1; D: .; CDR3: CASSESMQGSGEQYF; DNA: TGCGCCAGCAGTGAGTCGATGCAGGGTTCAGGAGAGCAGTACTTC
size: .; J: TRBJ1-1; V: TRBV19; D: .; CDR3: CASSILQGNTEAFF; DNA: TGTGCCAGTAGTATCCTTCAGGGAAACACTGAAGCTTTCTTT